These 25 T cell receptor beta chains were sequenced from one sample in a study of T cell repertoires and HLA-DP antigens. Only in-frame clones appear in the TCRdb table, and some are missing; sequencing was by immunoSEQ multiplex PCR. The sample includes fewer than 95,000 clones, roughly 86% seen only once; the top ten take about 1.7%. Antigen specificity for these receptors is unknown. Sequenced: CD4+ T cells from PBMCs. These receptors were taken from a man aged 50 to 60 in good health and CMV-seronegative.

This chain connects TRBV10-3 to TRBJ1-5; D uncertain. Germline V lookup: CDR1 ENHRY, CDR2 SYGVKD. Trimming cost V 3 bases and J 3 bases, with 9 bases left between them. The CDR3 length is 14 residues. CDR3 coding DNA: TGTGCCATCAGTGAATCAGGAAACAATCAGCCCCAGCATTTT. Protein product: CAISESGNNQPQHF.

This chain links TRBV19 with TRBJ2-1; TRBD2 matches 14 bases. The V gene's germline CDR1 is LNHDA and CDR2 SQIVND (reference sequence). V shed 7 bases, J shed 9 bases, and the junction held 8 bases outside the gene matches. There are 15 residues in the CDR3. CDR3 sequence reads: CASTRTGLAGVEQFF. CDR3 in DNA: TGTGCCAGTACCCGGACGGGACTAGCGGGAGTTGAGCAGTTCTTC.

This sequence joins TRBV7-8 and TRBJ2-7; 8 positions match TRBD2. V lost 3 bases and J lost 6; bases outside the gene matches: 19. CDR1 is SGHVS and CDR2 is FQNEAQ in the germline V gene. CDR3 length: 18 amino acids. The CDR3 reads CASSFLAVAAGGSGEQYF. In nucleotides, the CDR3 is TGTGCCAGCAGCTTCCTCGCCGTAGCGGCGGGAGGTTCCGGCGAGCAGTACTTC. The entire variable domain, with the rest obtained from reference TRBV7-8 and TRBJ2-7, is as follows: GAGVSQSPRYKVAKRGQDVALRCDPISGHVSLFWYQQALGQGPEFLTYFQNEAQLDKSGLPSDRFFAERPEGSVSTLKIQRTQQEDSAVYLCASSFLAVAAGGSGEQYFGPGTRLTVT.

The chain couples TRBV19 to TRBJ2-1, with 10 bases aligning to TRBD2. The CDR3 consists of 14 residues. Unmatched junction bases numbered 11, after V lost 9 bases and J lost 9 bases. Germline values: CDR1 LNHDA, CDR2 SQIVND (reference sequence). CDR3 sequence (DNA): TGTGCCAGCCGATCAGCGGGAGGGTTCGGTGAGCAGTTCTTC. Translation gives CASRSAGGFGEQFF.

The genes are TRBV2 and TRBJ2-1, with 7 bases that match TRBD2. J was trimmed by 1 base and V by 7 bases; bases with no gene match: 4. There are 14 residues in the CDR3. The germline CDR1 and CDR2 sequences are SNHLY and FYNNEI. CDR3 sequence: CASKPGGSYNEQFF. Here the CDR3 DNA reads TGTGCCAGCAAGCCGGGAGGTTCCTACAATGAGCAGTTCTTC.

This clone has only one observation. In DNA, the CDR3 is TGCGCCAGCAGCGCGGGCGCTTGGCCCAACTATGGCTACACCTTC. Amino acid sequence: CASSAGAWPNYGYTF. The V call is TRBV5-1, the J call TRBJ1-2, with unresolved D. In germline, CDR1 is SGHRS, CDR2 YFSETQ. This CDR3 is built from 15 residues. Trimming left V 4 bases short and J 2 bases short, with 15 bases between. The entire variable domain, with the rest obtained from reference TRBV5-1 and TRBJ1-2, is as follows: KAGVTQTPRYLIKTRGQQVTLSCSPISGHRSVSWYQQTPGQGLQFLFEYFSETQRNKGNFPGRFSGRQFSNSRSEMNVSTLELGDSALYLCASSAGAWPNYGYTFGSGTRLTVV.

V usage is TRBV25-1 and J usage is TRBJ1-2, with TRBD1 matching over 8 bases. This CDR3 has 15 amino acids. V lost 4 bases to trimming and J lost 0 bases; unmatched junction nucleotides: 4. Germline lookup yields CDR1 MGHDK and CDR2 SYGVNS. CDR3 bases: TGTGCCAGCAGTGTCAACAGGGGGACTAACTATGGCTACACCTTC. Protein sequence: CASSVNRGTNYGYTF.

The chain carries TRBV6-5 and TRBJ1-5; 7 nucleotides align to TRBD1. CDR1 is MNHEY and CDR2 is SVGAGI in the germline V gene. V shed 6 bases, J shed 0 bases, and the junction held 2 bases outside the gene matches. The CDR3 runs to 14 residues. In DNA form, the CDR3 reads TGTGCCAGCAGGGACAGGTATAGCAATCAGCCCCAGCATTTT. Translation: CASRDRYSNQPQHF.

The chain employs TRBV5-1 and TRBJ2-7; weak D call: TRBD2 (5 bases). There are 15 residues in the CDR3. V gave up 3 bases and J gave up 0 bases, with 13 bases separating them. Germline V gene lookup returns CDR1 SGHRS and CDR2 YFSETQ. The CDR3 coding sequence is TGCGCCAGCAGCTCGGCTAGCTTGAGCTCCTACGAGCAGTACTTC. Translating gives CASSSASLSSYEQYF.

This chain's CDR3 is CASSRDRVQNTEAFF. CDR3 nucleotide sequence: TGTGCCAGCTCGCGGGACAGGGTGCAGAACACTGAAGCTTTCTTT. The chain recombines TRBV18 with TRBJ1-1, with 9 nucleotides matching TRBD1. Germline CDR1 KGHSH, CDR2 LQKENI. V trimming: 6 bases; J trimming: 1 base; junction bases outside the gene matches: 6. The CDR3 consists of 15 residues.

To note about this clone: This same CDR3 is encoded by further DNA sequences in the sample. The chain links TRBV7-2 to TRBJ1-2; 7 bases line up with TRBD1. The CDR3 totals 14 residues. J gave up 0 bases and V 5 bases, and 3 bases lay outside the gene matches. Germline loops: CDR1 SGHTA, CDR2 FQGNSA. CDR3 in DNA: TGTGCCAGCAGCCGGGACAGCGCTAACTATGGCTACACCTTC. It encodes CASSRDSANYGYTF.

This clone was observed a handful of times. This chain uses TRBV6-4 with TRBJ2-2; D gene uncertain. V was cut by 6 bases and J by 8 bases, with 7 bases left in between. CDR3 length: 11 amino acids. Germline V gives CDR1 MRHNA, CDR2 SNTAGT. This chain's CDR3 is CASRMAGELFF. As DNA, the CDR3 is TGTGCCAGCAGGATGGCGGGGGAGCTGTTTTTT.

This rearrangement joins TRBV18 to TRBJ2-7; D may be TRBD1 (5 bases). The CDR3 contains 16 residues. Trimming cost V 3 bases and J 5 bases, with 20 bases left between them. From germline, CDR1 is KGHSH and CDR2 LQKENI. The CDR3: CASSPMDTIGYDEQYF. The CDR3 DNA follows: TGTGCCAGCTCACCCATGGACACTATCGGGTATGACGAGCAGTACTTC.

The table lists this clone with a few counts. The chain combines TRBV6-5 with TRBJ2-1, with TRBD2 identical over 7 bases. The CDR3 is 14 amino acids. The germline gives CDR1 MNHEY, CDR2 SVGAGI. V shed 9 bases and J 9 bases; nucleotides not matched to a gene: 14. The CDR3: CASGPAGERGEQFF. CDR3 coding DNA: TGTGCCAGTGGCCCCGCGGGAGAAAGAGGTGAGCAGTTCTTC.

The chain carries TRBV7-6 and TRBJ2-1; 11 positions match TRBD2. The CDR3 has 17 amino acids. V lost 6 bases, J lost 6 bases, and 13 bases stayed unmatched. The germline V gene has CDR1 SGHVS and CDR2 FNYEAQ. The CDR3: CASSSMLAGGGGNEQFF. The CDR3 region has the DNA TGTGCCAGCAGTTCCATGCTAGCGGGAGGAGGGGGCAATGAGCAGTTCTTC.

The CDR3 sequence is CAISVGATDTQYF. The DNA of the CDR3 is TGTGCCATCAGTGTGGGGGCGACAGATACGCAGTATTTT. This chain uses TRBV10-3 with TRBJ2-3; perhaps TRBD1 as D (6 bases). From germline, CDR1 is ENHRY and CDR2 SYGVKD. The CDR3 extends over 13 amino acids. V dropped 4 bases and J dropped 3 bases, with 8 bases sitting between them.

Regarding this clone: In the same sample, other DNA sequences code for this CDR3. The chain uses TRBV2 and TRBJ1-5; no definite D call. Germline assignment: CDR1 SNHLY and CDR2 FYNNEI. V lost 6 bases and J 6 bases, leaving 15 bases between the germline ends. The length of the CDR3 is 14 residues. The CDR3 sequence is CASRADQHTQPQHF. CDR3 in DNA: TGTGCCAGCAGGGCGGACCAGCACACTCAGCCCCAGCATTTT.

Here the CDR3 DNA reads TGTGCCAGTAGTATAGCTGCACCCTTCGAGCAGTACTTC. This codes for CASSIAAPFEQYF. The chain couples TRBV19 to TRBJ2-7; D is unclear. V dropped 1 base and J dropped 6 bases, with 10 bases sitting between them. The CDR3 covers 13 residues. CDR1 is LNHDA and CDR2 is SQIVND in the germline V gene (reference sequence).

The genes are TRBV2 and TRBJ1-1, with 10 nucleotides matching TRBD1. V trimming: 6 bases; J trimming: 7 bases; junction bases outside the gene matches: 11. The germline V gene has CDR1 SNHLY and CDR2 FYNNEI. This CDR3 region has 15 residues. The CDR3 DNA follows: TGTGCCAGCAGAAGCACGACAGGGGGCGGTGGTGAAGCTTTCTTT. Protein sequence: CASRSTTGGGGEAFF.

This chain joins TRBV6-6 and TRBJ2-5; D is tentatively TRBD1 or TRBD2 (5 bases each). The length of the CDR3 is 13 residues. Trimming took 5 bases from V and 3 from J, leaving 10 bases between them. The germline CDR1 and CDR2 sequences are MNHNY and SVGAGI (reference sequence). In DNA, the CDR3 is TGTGCCAGCAGTGGGGGACCCAAAGAGACCCAGTACTTC. Protein product: CASSGGPKETQYF.

The chain has TRBV6-1 and TRBJ2-1, with D hard to call. Deletions cut 1 base from V and 6 bases from J, with 13 bases between. The length of the CDR3 is 15 residues. CDR1 and CDR2 (germline): MNHNS, SASEGT. The CDR3 protein is CASSEGWAKGNEQFF. For the CDR3, the DNA is TGTGCCAGCAGTGAAGGCTGGGCTAAAGGCAATGAGCAGTTCTTC.

The gene calls are TRBV6-1 and TRBJ2-1; 8 bases fit TRBD1. The CDR3 loop spans 14 amino acids. Germline V gene sequence: CDR1 MNHNS, CDR2 SASEGT. V lost 6 bases and J lost 7; bases outside the gene matches: 8. The CDR3 DNA sequence: TGTGCCAGCAGGTATCAGGGGGCAGCGAATGAGCAGTTCTTC. The encoded protein is CASRYQGAANEQFF.

The CDR3 loop is CASSKVGTGHGYGYTF. The DNA of the CDR3 is TGTGCCAGCAGCAAAGTTGGGACAGGGCACGGCTATGGCTACACCTTC. This chain links TRBV21-1 with TRBJ1-2; TRBD1, the table's D call, lacks a check against the DNA. TRBV21-1 is shown as a pseudogene. This CDR3 spans 16 amino acids.

The V and J genes are TRBV21-1 and TRBJ1-4. TRBV21-1 is flagged as a pseudogene. The CDR3 is 15 residues long. The CDR3 sequence: CASSNRRAPGGKLFF. DNA for the CDR3: TGTGCCAGCAGCAACCGAAGGGCCCCCGGGGGAAAACTGTTTTTT.

This clone was observed a single time. The J gene is TRBJ1-5, the V gene TRBV19; 12 bases line up with TRBD1. This CDR3 comprises 16 residues. After removal of 5 bases from V and 6 bases from J, the junction contained 8 bases not matched to a gene. Germline values: CDR1 LNHDA, CDR2 SQIVND (reference sequence). In nucleotides, the CDR3 is TGTGCCAGTAGTGCCCAGGGACAGGGGGCAGGTCAGCCCCAGCATTTT. Protein product: CASSAQGQGAGQPQHF.